Reported below is one T cell receptor beta chain. Its antigen target is currently unknown. Base qualities are not provided; no much larger clone lies one nucleotide away. The sample is drawn from a study of OX40 agonist ivuxolimab in advanced cancers. A note on the overall study: The costimulatory receptor OX40 (CD134) was targeted by ivuxolimab, a fully human IgG2 agonistic monoclonal antibody. Intravenous ivuxolimab was administered to patients every 2 weeks at six dose levels: 0.01, 0.1, 0.3, 1.5, 3 and 10 mg/kg. Of the roughly 52 dose-escalation patients, hepatocellular carcinoma was present in around 20, melanoma in around 15, renal cell carcinoma in 9 and head and neck cancer in 9. In the dose-escalation cohort, 70% to 85% of patients were male, and the mean age was approximately 60 years with a range of roughly 20 to 80. Patients were allowed to have had prior anti-PD-1, anti-PD-L1 or anti-CTLA-4 therapy, and around 40% of the dose-escalation patients had previously received checkpoint inhibitors. Partial responses were achieved by three dose-escalation patients, of whom one had hepatocellular carcinoma and two had cutaneous melanoma. The point of sequencing TCRbeta in the periphery was to test whether ivuxolimab changed TCR sequence diversity and drove clonal T-cell expansion. The monotherapy dose-escalation portion (N of about 57 patients) of the phase I ivuxolimab trial is reported in the paper. Broad study findings and their caveats: Partial responders in the 0.1-3.0 mg/kg groups had among the lowest normalized peripheral clonal expansion, especially among CD8+ T cells. Which antigens the clonally expanded peripheral T cells were specific for was not determined. Low levels of normalized T-cell clonal expansion were also shown by some nonresponding patients. Clonal expansion of both CD4+ and CD8+ blood T cells was observed from baseline to week 6 at doses 0.1 to 3.0 mg/kg. After ivuxolimab, more expanded clones were found on average in CD8+ T cells than in CD4+ T cells.

From the cysteine through the phenylalanine, the CDR3 covers 14 amino acids. Only the CDR3 portion is preserved as DNA: 42 bases, with reading frame beginning at the first base. Relative to germline, V is missing 10 bases and J is missing 4 bases, with 10 bases of the junction outside any gene match. The germline V gene (reference sequence) yields LNHDA for CDR1 and SQIVND for CDR2. Patients with a history of autoimmune disease or receiving systemic immunosuppression were excluded from the trial. Peripheral blood for TCR sequencing was collected from all dose cohorts at baseline, on cycle 4 day 1, and on cycle 7 day 1. The samples were taken from a phase I, first-in-human, multicenter, open-label dose-escalation trial of ivuxolimab. Adults with locally advanced or metastatic head and neck squamous cell, hepatocellular, melanoma or renal cell carcinoma were enrolled in the trial. Before TCR sequencing, CD4+ and CD8+ T cells were separately sorted from peripheral blood.

To sequence the TCRbeta CDR3 region, genomic DNA was isolated from the sorted cells. The immunoSEQ Assay was used to sequence the TCRbeta CDR3 regions. TCRdb took this table from immuneACCESS and kept in-frame rearrangements with V and J called. Such tables lack part of the clones; where checked against another copy, unresolved V genes explain under half of the gap, and the rest is unexplained. The sample table contains over 65,000 clones; only one count was recorded for roughly 90% of them. Roughly 0.56% of the sample belongs to the ten largest clones. This chain joins TRBV19 to TRBJ1-2; TRBD1 aligns with 9 central bases. This clonotype originated in an adult with an advanced solid tumor such as melanoma, head and neck, liver or kidney cancer. Sample: CD4+ or CD8+ T cells sorted from blood, taken in a trial of the OX40 agonist ivuxolimab. The DNA is TGTGCCACCGGACAGGGGATGATCTCCTATGGCTACACCTTC. Translated, this gives CATGQGMISYGYTF.